The TCR beta chain under discussion was sequenced for a study of shared clonotypes between healthy human individuals. CDR1 and CDR2 (germline): SNHLY, FYNNEI. The CDR3 is made up of 18 amino acids. J lost 3 bases, V lost 5 bases, and 13 bases had no gene match. With respect to this clone: The antigen is unknown.

Findings and limits, study-wide: The donor pool, a small one, limited the genetic and exposure-history diversity represented.

Per the original data handling: Filtering of immunoSEQ junctional sequences could not match full-length read filtering. The protocol was immunoSEQ multiplex PCR, while the TCRdb copy is restricted to in-frame clones and leaves out a portion. V and J calls and clone size are as listed in that table; D and trimming were resolved from the DNA. The profile shows 2,500,000 or so clones, 85% to 95% of them singletons. Within Nashville, Tennessee resided all donors, each a Caucasian adult. This sequence joins TRBV2 and TRBJ2-7, with 13 bases lining up with TRBD2. The clonotype was recovered from a young man in good health. The sample consisted of naive CD4+ T cells sorted from blood. Subset described: CD45RA+ positively selected. The CDR3 is CASSIDRDRLAGGYEQYF. The CDR3 nucleotides read TGTGCCAGCAGTATTGACAGGGATAGACTAGCGGGGGGCTACGAGCAGTACTTC.